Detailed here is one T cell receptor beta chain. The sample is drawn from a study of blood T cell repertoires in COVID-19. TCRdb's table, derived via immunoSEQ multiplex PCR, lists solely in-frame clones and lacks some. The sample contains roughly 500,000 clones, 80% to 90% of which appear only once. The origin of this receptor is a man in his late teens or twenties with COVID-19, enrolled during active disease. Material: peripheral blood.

CDR3 coding DNA: TGTGCCAGCAGCAGCCGGGACAGGGAACTGAACACCGGGGAGCTGTTTTTT. Residues: CASSSRDRELNTGELFF. The chain joins TRBV7-9 to TRBJ2-2; 9 bases are shared with TRBD1. CDR1 and CDR2 from the germline V gene are SEHNR and FQNEAQ (reference sequence). V trimming: 5 bases; J trimming: 1 base; junction bases outside the gene matches: 8. The CDR3 is 17 residues long.